The subject of this entry is one TCR beta chain. Its antigen is not known. The sample originates from a study of Ad26.COV2.S vaccination and SARS-CoV-2 variants. The overall study: The COV1001 Ad26.COV2.S trial arm included the donor. Once or twice, 56 days apart, Ad26.COV2.S was delivered intramuscularly. Overall study findings and caveats: Those who received the vaccine showed greater spike-specific TCR breadth than those given placebo. In vaccinated individuals, spike-specific CD8+ and CD4+ T cell responses reportedly displayed substantial breadth.

TCRdb keeps only in-frame clones here, not all; method: immunoSEQ multiplex PCR. The table has about 350,000 clones, approximately 86% seen once. The CDR3 has 16 residues. After removal of 0 bases from V and 2 bases from J, the junction contained 5 bases not matched to a gene. Germline values: CDR1 MDHEN, CDR2 SYDVKM. Regarding treatment: roughly 18 received Ad26.COV2.S at low or high dose, single or two shots; five or six received placebo; per-sample allocation not given. The samples date from day 63 after the first vaccine or placebo injection. This material consisted of peripheral blood, taken in a trial of Ad26.COV2.S vaccine versus placebo. This receptor was taken from a person aged 18-60 years who received the Ad26.COV2.S COVID-19 vaccine or a placebo. V usage is TRBV28 and J usage is TRBJ2-7, with 9 bases that match TRBD1. CDR3 amino acids: CASSLWGTGSAYEQYF. CDR3 nucleotide sequence: TGTGCCAGCAGTTTATGGGGGACAGGGAGTGCCTACGAGCAGTACTTC.